The 9 T cell receptor beta chains given below trace back to one sample, sequenced in a study of blood T cells in healthy people across ages. Sample-barcoded 5' priming and a J-beta primer mix drove a second PCR of roughly 7 to 11 cycles. TCRdb analysed the 5' RACE reads with MiXCR anew, one entry per CDR3 protein. Altogether under 850,000 distinct CDR3 sequences are present, around 36% being singletons, with the ten largest covering under 15%. Sequencing was performed on blood. All receptors derive from a man younger than 35 in good health.

This clonotype has more than one count but fewer than ten. The chain combines TRBV29-1 with TRBJ1-1; 10 bases line up with TRBD1. Germline-derived CDR1 and CDR2 are SQVTM and ANQGSEA. This CDR3 has 14 amino acids. V lost 6 bases, J lost 4 bases, and 8 bases stayed unmatched. CDR3 region: CSVARGQGFTEAFF. The CDR3 coding sequence is TGCAGCGTGGCGCGGGGACAGGGGTTCACTGAAGCTTTCTTT.

This clonotype was seen a few times. This rearrangement joins TRBV20-1 to TRBJ2-1; D may be TRBD1 (5 bases). This CDR3 is 10 amino acids long. Trimming removed 6 bases at V and 9 bases at J, with 9 bases between. Germline CDR1 reads DFQATT; CDR2 reads SNEGSKA (reference sequence). CDR3 in amino acids: CSAQGPEQFF. CDR3 sequence (DNA): TGCAGTGCCCAGGGTCCTGAGCAGTTCTTC.

This clonotype has more than one count but fewer than ten. DNA of the CDR3: TGTGCCAGCAGTTTTGGGGGCCGGCGCACAGATACGCAGTATTTT. It yields the protein CASSFGGRRTDTQYF. The chain joins TRBV27 to TRBJ2-3; possibly TRBD1 for D (6 bases). Trimming cost V 3 bases and J 1 base, with 11 bases left between them. Germline-derived CDR1 and CDR2 are MNHEY and SMNVEV (reference sequence). The CDR3 has 15 residues.

The chain couples TRBV12-3 or TRBV12-4 to TRBJ1-3; D is ambiguous. The CDR3 has 14 amino acids. Trimming took off 1 base at V and 2 bases at J, with 6 bases between the two ends. The CDR3 DNA is TGTGCCAGCAGTTTAGGGTTAACTGGAAACACCATATATTTT. Translated, it gives CASSLGLTGNTIYF.

V usage is TRBV5-1 and J usage is TRBJ2-7, with D tentatively TRBD2 (6 bases). The germline gives CDR1 SGHRS, CDR2 YFSETQ. V gave up 0 bases and J gave up 7 bases, with 20 bases separating them. CDR3 size: 16 residues. In DNA form, the CDR3 reads TGCGCCAGCAGCTTGGTACCTGGGGGGTCCTACAATGAGCAGTACTTC. Its protein product is CASSLVPGGSYNEQYF.

The gene calls are TRBV24-1 and TRBJ1-4; D remains ambiguous. The CDR3 length is 14 residues. V dropped 2 bases and J dropped 7 bases, with 10 bases sitting between them. CDR1 is KGHDR, CDR2 SFDVKD, per germline. Written as DNA, the CDR3 is TGTGCCACCAGTGATTCGGGGTCGGGTGAAAAACTGTTTTTT. It yields the protein CATSDSGSGEKLFF.

The chain joins TRBV12-3 or TRBV12-4 to TRBJ1-2, with D possibly TRBD1 on 5 matching bases. The length of the CDR3 is 13 residues. Trimming removed 11 bases from V and 4 bases from J, with 17 bases in between. The CDR3 loop is CAWRVGGGYGYTF. CDR3 in DNA: TGTGCCTGGCGGGTCGGGGGGGGCTATGGCTACACCTTC.

This chain joins TRBV24-1 and TRBJ1-2; unclear D gene. The V end lost 4 bases, the J end lost 4 bases, and 12 bases lay between the germline ends. From germline, CDR1 is KGHDR and CDR2 SFDVKD. The CDR3 is made up of 14 amino acids. CDR3 protein: CATSDLGRTYGYTF. CDR3 nucleotide sequence: TGTGCCACCAGTGACTTGGGCAGGACCTATGGCTACACCTTC.

This clonotype was recorded a few times. The chain is built from TRBV7-2 and TRBJ1-4, with D uncertain. The ends were cut back, 1 base at V and 6 bases at J, with 12 bases in the middle. Germline values: CDR1 SGHTA, CDR2 FQGNSA. This CDR3 has 15 amino acids. For the CDR3, the DNA is TGTGCCAGCAGCTTAGGGCGAGGCTCGGATGAAAAACTGTTTTTT. Translating it yields CASSLGRGSDEKLFF.